Described below is a single T cell receptor beta chain sequence and its context. A multiplex PCR was run with 60 Vbeta primers and 13 Jbeta primers. Libraries were prepared by immunoSEQ multiplex PCR; TCRdb keeps only in-frame clonotypes and omits some of them. The table shows about 190,000 clones, with around 87% occurring only once. The data originate from a study of cytomegalovirus exposure and HLA in healthy donors. CDR1 and CDR2 (germline): SQVTM, ANQGSEA. There are 15 residues in the CDR3. After removal of 4 bases from V and 7 bases from J, the junction contained 10 bases not matched to a gene. The sample comprised PBMCs. V and J are TRBV29-1 and TRBJ2-1; 10 positions match TRBD2. The clonotype originates from a man aged 25 to 40 in good health and CMV-seronegative. CDR3 nucleotide sequence: TGCAGCGTTGGGGCTAGCGGGAGAGGGAGGAATGAGCAGTTCTTC. Translation: CSVGASGRGRNEQFF.